The 2 T cell receptor beta chains given below trace back to one sample, sequenced in a study of response to subunit inactivated influenza vaccine. TCRdb re-called the RT-PCR reads through MiXCR, storing one row per CDR3 protein. Among 180,000 or so distinct CDR3 sequences listed, about 12% were seen once. The data also belong to a second study, concerning T cells expressing NK-cell markers. That source adds: It was by 5'RACE template switching with UMIs that TCR beta cDNA was made.

Sequenced material: CD8+ T cells sorted from PBMCs, taken 11 to 12 days after vaccination. These receptors all come from a man aged 50 to 59 who received an inactivated influenza vaccine.

This clonotype appeared a few times. The CDR3 region has the DNA TGTGCCAGCAGCTTTTCAACAGGAGCGGACACTGAAGCTTTCTTT. Its protein is CASSFSTGADTEAFF. This sequence joins TRBV7-9 and TRBJ1-1, with a weak D call TRBD1 (5 bases). Trimming shortened V by 3 bases and J by 3 bases, and 14 bases separated the two germline ends. Germline V gene sequence: CDR1 SEHNR, CDR2 FQNEAQ (reference sequence). This CDR3 spans 15 amino acids. The full variable domain, rest sourced from reference TRBV7-9 and TRBJ1-1, is DTGVSQNPRHKITKRGQNVTFRCDPISEHNRLYWYRQTLGQGPEFLTYFQNEAQLEKSRLLSDRFSAERPKGSFSTLEIQRTEQGDSAMYLCASSFSTGADTEAFFGQGTRLTVV.

This chain links TRBV29-1 with TRBJ2-5; 7 bases are a match to TRBD1. The CDR3 spans 14 residues. The germline V gene encodes CDR1 SQVTM and CDR2 ANQGSEA. Trimming took 0 bases from V and 3 from J; bases not matched to a gene: 4. The CDR3 bases are TGCAGCGTTGAAGAGAGGGGGCGGGAAGAGACCCAGTACTTC. This gives the protein CSVEERGREETQYF.